This entry concerns a single T cell receptor (beta chain). The table lists this clone with a few counts. Its specific antigen is unknown. No base quality information exists; no much larger clone differs at one position. This sample was taken from a study of T cell changes during pregnancy in multiple sclerosis (dated by TCRdb to about 2019). With respect to the entire study: Changes in the T cell repertoire over the course of pregnancy were examined in this study in women with multiple sclerosis.

Library generation was performed with the immunoSEQ multiplex PCR assay. TCRdb obtained this table from immuneACCESS and retained in-frame rearrangements with V and J assigned. These tables miss some clones; where compared with another copy, unresolved V genes account for less than half of the shortfall, and the remainder is unexplained. This sample holds over 65,000 clones; about 95% were observed only once. The biggest ten clones account for less than 0.6% of the sample. CDR1 and CDR2, looked up from the germline V gene, are MNHNS and SASEGT. Its CDR3 holds 13 amino acids, cysteine through phenylalanine. Here the CDR3 DNA is all that survives: 39 bases in frame from base 1. V gives up 1 base and J gives up 2 bases, and the segment between their germline ends measures 6 bases.

The sequence came from a female donor with multiple sclerosis, enrolled in a pregnancy study. This receptor chain uses TRBV6-1 and TRBJ2-7; the D gene cannot be resolved reliably. The source was peripheral blood, collected in the third trimester of pregnancy. The nucleotide sequence reads TGTGCCAGCAGTGAAGGCTCAGCCTACGAGCAGTACTTC. This encodes CASSEGSAYEQYF.